Following are 30 T cell receptor beta chains from one sample sequenced in a study of monozygotic twins with inflammatory bowel disease. TCRdb processed the 5' RACE reads again and assigns one entry to each CDR3 protein, with no DNA. Its clone listing holds fewer than 350,000 distinct CDR3 sequences. Sequencing was done on a sample of blood. The receptors were gathered from a human donor with ulcerative colitis or Crohn's disease, or a healthy co-twin of an affected twin (not recorded which).

The chain links TRBV27 to TRBJ2-7. Germline assignment: CDR1 MNHEY and CDR2 SMNVEV (reference sequence). The CDR3 loop spans 15 amino acids. CDR3 in amino acids: CASRLKEKATYEQYF.

This chain links TRBV6-6 with TRBJ1-3; TCRdb's D call, TRBD1, is unchecked because there is no DNA. Per the germline V gene, CDR1 is MNHNY and CDR2 is SVGAGI (reference sequence). The CDR3 totals 14 residues. The CDR3 protein is CASGGEISGNTIYF.

The rearrangement uses TRBV5-1 and TRBJ2-5; TCRdb's assignment of TRBD2 cannot be checked, as there is no DNA. Germline CDR1 reads SGHRS; CDR2 reads YFSETQ. The CDR3 runs to 15 residues. This CDR3 is CASGLDGMAGETQYF.

The CDR3 reads CSAKKWGGQGSEAFF. This chain uses TRBV20-1 with TRBJ1-1; lacking DNA, the TRBD1 call made by TCRdb goes unchecked. The CDR3 spans 15 residues. Germline assignment: CDR1 DFQATT and CDR2 SNEGSKA (reference sequence).

The rearrangement uses TRBV7-9 and TRBJ2-7. Per the germline V gene, CDR1 is SEHNR and CDR2 is FQNEAQ (reference sequence). There are 13 residues in the CDR3. This CDR3 reads CASSSGMTYEQYF.

The chain carries TRBV7-2 and TRBJ1-6; TCRdb lists TRBD1, though no DNA is available to test this call. The CDR3 runs 15 residues. CDR1 is SGHTA and CDR2 is FQGNSA in the germline V gene. CDR3 loop: CASSPRDRSMAPLHF.

The chain couples TRBV10-3 to TRBJ1-6; TCRdb designates TRBD1, a call that cannot be tested without DNA. CDR1 is ENHRY, CDR2 SYGVKD, per germline. There are 17 residues in the CDR3. The CDR3: CAISESRGGFLNSPLHF.

The chain uses TRBV14 and TRBJ2-1. This CDR3 has 14 residues. Germline V gene lookup returns CDR1 SGHDN and CDR2 FVKESK. This CDR3 reads CASSQDRRTGEQFF.

The V and J genes are TRBV7-2 and TRBJ2-3; the TCRdb D gene call, TRBD2, has no DNA to confirm it. The CDR3 is 15 residues long. CDR1 and CDR2 (germline): SGHTA, FQGNSA. CDR3 residues: CASSLVAGFTDTQYF.

V gene TRBV12-3 or TRBV12-4 combines with J gene TRBJ2-7; TCRdb outputs TRBD1, but without DNA this stays unchecked. This CDR3 spans 12 amino acids. This CDR3 is CASSSDSYEQYF.

The chain uses TRBV5-1 and TRBJ2-1. The CDR3 length is 13 residues. CDR1 is SGHRS and CDR2 is YFSETQ in the germline V gene. The CDR3 loop reads CASSRNSYNEQFF.

This chain links TRBV10-3 with TRBJ2-2; as DNA is missing, the TRBD1 call by TCRdb cannot be tested. Germline values: CDR1 ENHRY, CDR2 SYGVKD. This CDR3 is 16 amino acids long. The CDR3 loop reads CAIRSVTGENTGELFF.

The chain uses TRBV3-1 and TRBJ2-7; TCRdb's D call of TRBD2 is untestable without DNA. Germline values: CDR1 LGHDT, CDR2 YNNKEL (reference sequence). The CDR3 contains 17 residues. The CDR3 is CASSQDRLAGGIYEQYF.

J is TRBJ2-6 and V is TRBV5-1; TCRdb picks TRBD1, but there is no DNA to check that call. Germline-derived CDR1 and CDR2 are SGHRS and YFSETQ. The CDR3 is made up of 16 amino acids. CDR3 sequence: CASSPEGGGGANVLTF.

The genes are TRBV6-1 and TRBJ1-3; absent DNA, TCRdb's TRBD1 call cannot be checked. The germline V gene has CDR1 MNHNS and CDR2 SASEGT. This CDR3 comprises 18 residues. CDR3 amino acids: CASSRDRGLEDSGNTIYF.

This rearrangement joins TRBV27 to TRBJ2-7; TCRdb outputs TRBD2, but without DNA this stays unchecked. Germline V CDR1 and CDR2: MNHEY, SMNVEV (reference sequence). The CDR3 is 13 amino acids. CDR3 sequence: CASSLGEEGEQYF.

This chain links TRBV30 with TRBJ1-1. The CDR3 has 13 residues. Germline CDR1 is GTSNPN and CDR2 is SVGIG (reference sequence). The CDR3 spells CAWSPGGLTEAFF.

The genes are TRBV29-1 and TRBJ2-1; without DNA, the TCRdb call of TRBD1 cannot be checked. CDR3 length equals 14 residues. Germline CDR1 and CDR2: SQVTM and ANQGSEA. CDR3: CSVRDRVRYNEQFF.

V gene TRBV7-6 combines with J gene TRBJ2-7; as DNA is missing, the TRBD1 call by TCRdb cannot be tested. This CDR3 contains 16 residues. Germline lookup yields CDR1 SGHVS and CDR2 FNYEAQ. The CDR3 protein is CASSPDGGDYSYEQYF.

V gene TRBV27 combines with J gene TRBJ2-3; no DNA is available, so the TRBD1 call from TCRdb remains unchecked. This CDR3 is 17 amino acids long. Germline V lookup: CDR1 MNHEY, CDR2 SMNVEV (reference sequence). CDR3 in amino acids: CASSSPLTSSNTDTQYF.

The chain couples TRBV7-9 to TRBJ1-4; TCRdb indicates TRBD1, and absent DNA this call remains unverified. Germline CDR1 and CDR2: SEHNR and FQNEAQ (reference sequence). The CDR3 length is 15 residues. CDR3 in amino acids: CASNPGQGDNEKLFF.

The V gene is TRBV12-3 or TRBV12-4, the J gene TRBJ2-5. CDR3 length equals 13 residues. The CDR3 here is CASSFTQRETQYF.

The J gene is TRBJ2-5, the V gene TRBV24-1. CDR1 KGHDR and CDR2 SFDVKD come from the germline V gene. CDR3 length equals 15 residues. This CDR3 is CATMRSRLAQETQYF.

Here the CDR3 reads CASRPGTRGTDTQYF. The chain couples TRBV7-2 to TRBJ2-3; TCRdb proposes TRBD2, but this gene call is untestable without DNA. CDR1 is SGHTA and CDR2 is FQGNSA in the germline V gene. The CDR3 is made up of 15 amino acids.

The chain has TRBV5-1 and TRBJ2-3; no DNA is available, so the TRBD2 call from TCRdb remains unchecked. Germline loops: CDR1 SGHRS, CDR2 YFSETQ. This CDR3 has 17 residues. The CDR3 sequence is CASSLAGTGGPQDTQYF.

The V and J genes are TRBV12-3 or TRBV12-4 and TRBJ2-4; TCRdb's D call, TRBD1, is unchecked because there is no DNA. There are 17 residues in the CDR3. CDR3 sequence reads: CASSPPPQQGFKNIQYF.

The V gene is TRBV20-1, the J gene TRBJ2-2; TCRdb returns TRBD2, unconfirmable since there is no DNA. Germline loops: CDR1 DFQATT, CDR2 SNEGSKA (reference sequence). The CDR3 contains 15 residues. CDR3 region: CSATRRDSPTGELFF.

The rearrangement links TRBV6-5 to TRBJ2-6; lacking DNA, the TRBD2 call made by TCRdb goes unchecked. This CDR3 is 15 amino acids long. Germline loops: CDR1 MNHEY, CDR2 SVGAGI. The CDR3: CASSYALSGANVLTF.

The chain recombines TRBV27 with TRBJ1-1. Germline V gives CDR1 MNHEY, CDR2 SMNVEV (reference sequence). This CDR3 region has 16 residues. The CDR3 spells CASNDRVAARPTEAFF.

The CDR3 sequence is CASSIPFKGSIQYF. The chain links TRBV19 to TRBJ2-4. Germline assignment: CDR1 LNHDA and CDR2 SQIVND (reference sequence). CDR3 length: 14 residues.